The 10 T cell receptor beta chains below all came from one sample that was sequenced in a study of T-cell memory formation after mild COVID-19 (dated by TCRdb to the early 2020s). Library generation was performed with 5' RACE. Sequencing took place on an Illumina NovaSeq 6000. Through fastp at Q25 and MiXCR, TCRdb rebuilt clones from the public reads, retaining in-frame beta chains. Each record represents a unique CDR3 protein, reported with the most common genes and DNA among its rows. The sample table contains 550,000 to 650,000 distinct CDR3 sequences; only one count was recorded for approximately 15% of them. The top ten clones comprise 8.1% of the sample. The sample was PBMCs or a T cell subset sorted from them (not recorded which). All receptors derive from an adult woman who had mild COVID-19 (a few samples of this study predate the infection). The sample titles of this study are shuffled in the database, so cell type and time point are left out; the donor was told from shared clones.

This chain links TRBV9 with TRBJ2-1, with D perhaps being TRBD1 or TRBD2 (5 bases each). V lost 0 bases to trimming and J lost 8 bases, with 12 bases between them. The germline V gene has CDR1 SGDLS and CDR2 YYNGEE. CDR3 length equals 14 residues. The CDR3 coding sequence is TGTGCCAGCAGCGTAGGGGACGGGATACATGAGCAGTTCTTC. Protein product: CASSVGDGIHEQFF.

This chain links TRBV5-1 with TRBJ2-1; the match to TRBD1 covers 8 bases. Trimming removed 4 bases from V and 3 bases from J; junction bases left unmatched: 6. The CDR3 covers 15 residues. The germline V gene encodes CDR1 SGHRS and CDR2 YFSETQ. CDR3 DNA sequence: TGCGCCAGCAGCCAGGACAGGGCATACTACAATGAGCAGTTCTTC. Residues: CASSQDRAYYNEQFF. The full variable domain, rest sourced from reference TRBV5-1 and TRBJ2-1, is KAGVTQTPRYLIKTRGQQVTLSCSPISGHRSVSWYQQTPGQGLQFLFEYFSETQRNKGNFPGRFSGRQFSNSRSEMNVSTLELGDSALYLCASSQDRAYYNEQFFGPGTRLTVL.

The chain combines TRBV7-9 with TRBJ1-1; D perhaps matches TRBD1 (5 bases). Per germline, CDR1 SEHNR and CDR2 FQNEAQ (reference sequence). The CDR3 contains 14 residues. V shed 5 bases and J shed 6 bases, with 16 bases lying between them. The DNA of the CDR3 is TGTGCCAGCAGCGGAGAGGTAGGGGACTCTGAAGCTTTCTTT. Amino acid sequence: CASSGEVGDSEAFF.

The V call is TRBV5-1, the J call TRBJ2-2, with D possibly TRBD1 on 6 matching bases. Germline values: CDR1 SGHRS, CDR2 YFSETQ. The CDR3 spans 14 residues. V lost 4 bases and J 8 bases, leaving 15 bases between the germline ends. In DNA, the CDR3 is TGCGCCAGCAGCGCGGACAGTTTGAAGGGGGAGCTGTTTTTT. The encoded protein is CASSADSLKGELFF.

J is TRBJ2-1 and V is TRBV5-1; the match to TRBD2 covers 9 bases. There are 17 residues in the CDR3. Germline V gene data show CDR1 as SGHRS and CDR2 as YFSETQ. J lost 3 bases, V lost 0 bases, and 7 bases had no gene match. Here the CDR3 reads CASSLAPSGAYYNEQFF. Written as DNA, the CDR3 is TGCGCCAGCAGCTTGGCCCCTAGCGGGGCTTACTACAATGAGCAGTTCTTC.

This chain connects TRBV19 to TRBJ2-7, with TRBD2 identical over 7 bases. The V gene end was trimmed by 3 bases and the J gene end by 3 bases; junction bases not matched to a gene: 8. The CDR3 consists of 15 residues. Germline V gives CDR1 LNHDA, CDR2 SQIVND (reference sequence). CDR3 region: CASSISPSGDYEQYF. CDR3 coding DNA: TGTGCCAGTAGTATTAGCCCTAGCGGCGACTACGAGCAGTACTTC.

This chain connects TRBV6-2 or TRBV6-3 to TRBJ2-1; TRBD2 matches 7 bases. This CDR3 is 15 amino acids long. Germline CDR1 is MNHEY and CDR2 is SVGEGT. V shed 5 bases and J 2 bases; nucleotides not matched to a gene: 6. The CDR3 loop reads CASSPSGKAYNEQFF. CDR3 bases: TGTGCCAGCAGTCCAAGCGGGAAGGCCTACAATGAGCAGTTCTTC.

The rearrangement links TRBV6-1 to TRBJ1-5, with D tentatively TRBD1 (6 bases). The germline V and J ends were trimmed by 4 bases and 7 bases, with 14 bases remaining between them. This CDR3 has 14 amino acids. Looked up from germline, CDR1 is MNHNS and CDR2 is SASEGT. DNA of the CDR3: TGTGCCAGCAGTGGCTACAGGGTTGGACAGCCCCAGCATTTT. Protein: CASSGYRVGQPQHF.

The chain carries TRBV12-3 or TRBV12-4 and TRBJ2-7, with 7 bases fitting TRBD1. The V and J ends lost 1 base and 2 bases, in that order; junction bases with no gene match: 8. The CDR3 covers 16 residues. The CDR3 bases are TGTGCCAGCAGTTTAGAGAGGACAGGAAAAGCCTACGAGCAGTACTTC. This sequence encodes CASSLERTGKAYEQYF.

This clonotype was seen only a few times. This chain links TRBV20-1 with TRBJ1-2; 7 nucleotides line up with TRBD1. This CDR3 spans 14 amino acids. Per germline, CDR1 DFQATT and CDR2 SNEGSKA (reference sequence). The V and J ends lost 5 bases and 1 base, in that order; junction bases with no gene match: 7. For the CDR3, the DNA is TGCAGTGCTCACGGACAGGATATTAACTATGGCTACACCTTC. This gives the protein CSAHGQDINYGYTF.